The text below deals with one TCR beta chain. Genomic DNA per cell subset filled all wells of several immunoSEQ plates. Sequenced by immunoSEQ multiplex PCR; TCRdb stores in-frame clones only, minus some. The repertoire holds about 490,000 clones, with roughly four fifths as singletons. Those who donated were healthy HIV-negative adults, with no recent acute infections or vaccinations reported. Per the germline V gene, CDR1 is SGHAT and CDR2 is FQDESV (reference sequence). The CDR3 consists of 14 residues. With V trimmed by 5 bases and J by 4 bases, 4 bases remained unmatched. The data were taken from a study of shared clonotypes between healthy human individuals.

The chain recombines TRBV11-1 with TRBJ2-5, with 10 bases lining up with TRBD1. This receptor was taken from a woman between 35 and 50 years old in good health. Some clones in this sample may be carry-over from other donors' samples. Sequenced: PBMCs. The chain's CDR3 is CASSHRDRGETQYF. The DNA of the CDR3 is TGTGCCAGCAGCCACCGGGACAGGGGAGAGACCCAGTACTTC.